This TCR beta chain stems from a study of response to subunit inactivated influenza vaccine. One entry per CDR3 protein, called by TCRdb with MiXCR from the RT-PCR reads. The profile shows roughly 790,000 distinct CDR3 sequences, less than 25% of them singletons. This clonotype was seen only a few times. V shed 9 bases, J shed 1 base, and the junction held 9 bases outside the gene matches. The CDR3 has 16 amino acids. The specimen was PBMCs from blood, collected 4 to 6 days after vaccination. The genes are TRBV12-3 or TRBV12-4 and TRBJ2-3, with 11 nucleotides matching TRBD2. This TCR derives from a man aged 50-60 years who received an inactivated influenza vaccine. The CDR3 DNA follows: TGTGCCAGTGGGTTAGCGGGAGGGGGGGGCACAGATACGCAGTATTTT. Translating it yields CASGLAGGGGTDTQYF.